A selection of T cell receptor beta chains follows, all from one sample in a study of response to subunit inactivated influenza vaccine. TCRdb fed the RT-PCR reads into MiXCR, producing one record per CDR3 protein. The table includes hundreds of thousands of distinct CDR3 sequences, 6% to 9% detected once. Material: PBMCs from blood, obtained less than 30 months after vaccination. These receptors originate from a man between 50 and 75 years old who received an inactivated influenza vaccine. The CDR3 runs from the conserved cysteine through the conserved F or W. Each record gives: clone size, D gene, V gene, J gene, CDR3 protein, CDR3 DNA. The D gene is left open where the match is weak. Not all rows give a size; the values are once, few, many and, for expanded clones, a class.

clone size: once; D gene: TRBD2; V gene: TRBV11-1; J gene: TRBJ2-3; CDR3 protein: CASSFPGLTSSGSTDTQYF; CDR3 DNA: TGTGCCAGCAGCTTCCCCGGACTAACGAGTAGCGGGAGCACAGATACGCAGTATTTT
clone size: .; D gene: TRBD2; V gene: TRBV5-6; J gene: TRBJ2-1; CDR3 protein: CASSLAGTRINEQFF; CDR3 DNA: TGTGCCAGCAGCTTGGCAGGGACTAGGATCAATGAGCAGTTCTTC
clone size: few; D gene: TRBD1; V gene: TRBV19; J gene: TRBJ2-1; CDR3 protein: CASSITGGEYNEQFF; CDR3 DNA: TGTGCCAGTAGTATCACAGGGGGCGAGTACAATGAGCAGTTCTTC
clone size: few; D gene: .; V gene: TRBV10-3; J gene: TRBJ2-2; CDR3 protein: CAISKPGRATGELFF; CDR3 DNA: TGTGCCATCAGCAAACCGGGACGGGCCACCGGGGAGCTGTTTTTT
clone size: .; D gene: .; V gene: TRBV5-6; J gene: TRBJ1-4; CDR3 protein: CASSLAQAYGVAGEKLFF; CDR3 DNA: TGTGCCAGCAGCTTGGCGCAGGCTTATGGAGTGGCGGGTGAAAAACTGTTTTTT
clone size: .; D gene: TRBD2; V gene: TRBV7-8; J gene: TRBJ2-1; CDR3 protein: CASSLRLAGEWPYNEQFF; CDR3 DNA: TGTGCCAGCAGCCTTAGACTAGCGGGAGAGTGGCCCTACAATGAGCAGTTCTTC
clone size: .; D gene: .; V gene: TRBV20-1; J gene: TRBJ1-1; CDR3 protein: CSATPGRWTEAFF; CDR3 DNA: TGCAGTGCGACTCCGGGACGATGGACTGAAGCTTTCTTT
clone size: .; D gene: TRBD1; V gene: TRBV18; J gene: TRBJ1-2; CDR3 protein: CASSLSRDRVPVYGYTF; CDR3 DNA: TGTGCCAGCTCACTGTCCCGGGACAGGGTCCCCGTCTATGGCTACACCTTC
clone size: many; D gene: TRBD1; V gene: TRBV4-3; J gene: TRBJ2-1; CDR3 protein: CASSQSLGQGPYNEQFF; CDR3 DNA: TGCGCCAGCAGCCAATCACTGGGACAGGGTCCCTACAATGAGCAGTTCTTC
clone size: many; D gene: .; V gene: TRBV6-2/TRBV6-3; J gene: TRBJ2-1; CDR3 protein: CASSLLVGEQFF; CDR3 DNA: TGTGCCAGCAGTTTATTAGTCGGTGAGCAGTTCTTC
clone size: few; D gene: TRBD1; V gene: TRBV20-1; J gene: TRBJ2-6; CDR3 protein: CSARDTGQGASGANVLTF; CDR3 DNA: TGCAGTGCTAGAGATACGGGACAGGGGGCGTCTGGGGCCAACGTCCTGACTTTC
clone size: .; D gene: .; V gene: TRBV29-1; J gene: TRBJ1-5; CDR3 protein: CSVMAGGNQPQHF; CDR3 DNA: TGCAGCGTTATGGCTGGGGGCAATCAGCCCCAGCATTTT
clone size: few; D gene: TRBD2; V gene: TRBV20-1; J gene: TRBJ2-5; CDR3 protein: CSASPLAGGLKETQYF; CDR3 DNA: TGCAGTGCTAGTCCCCTAGCGGGGGGGCTGAAAGAGACCCAGTACTTC
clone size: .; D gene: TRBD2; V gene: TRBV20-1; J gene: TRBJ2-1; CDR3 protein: CSALRTSLRYYNEQFF; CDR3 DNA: TGCAGTGCTCTAAGGACTAGCCTGAGGTACTACAATGAGCAGTTCTTC
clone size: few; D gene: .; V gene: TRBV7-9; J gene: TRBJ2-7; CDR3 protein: CASSFGASGAYEQYF; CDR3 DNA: TGTGCCAGCAGCTTCGGGGCCAGCGGTGCCTACGAGCAGTACTTC
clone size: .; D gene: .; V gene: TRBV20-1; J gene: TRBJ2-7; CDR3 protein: CSARDYLRVGEQYF; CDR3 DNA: TGCAGTGCTAGAGATTATCTGAGAGTTGGGGAGCAGTACTTC
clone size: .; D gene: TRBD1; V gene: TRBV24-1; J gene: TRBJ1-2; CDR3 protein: CATSGRQGEYGYTF; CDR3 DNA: TGTGCCACCAGTGGTAGACAGGGCGAATATGGCTACACCTTC
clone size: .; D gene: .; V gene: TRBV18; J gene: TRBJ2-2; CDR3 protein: CASSPPSAGELFF; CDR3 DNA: TGTGCCAGCTCACCACCATCCGCCGGGGAGCTGTTTTTT
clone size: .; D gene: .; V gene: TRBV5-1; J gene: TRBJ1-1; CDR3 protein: CASSLDRPPNTEAFF; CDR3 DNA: TGCGCCAGCAGCTTGGACAGGCCACCCAACACTGAAGCTTTCTTT
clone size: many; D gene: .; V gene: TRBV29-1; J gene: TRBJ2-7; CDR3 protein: CSVIYRGIYEQYF; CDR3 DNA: TGCAGCGTTATCTATCGGGGGATTTACGAGCAGTACTTC
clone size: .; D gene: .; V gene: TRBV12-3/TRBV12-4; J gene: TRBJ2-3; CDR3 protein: CASILGQGSTDTQYF; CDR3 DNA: TGTGCCAGCATCCTAGGGCAGGGGAGCACAGATACGCAGTATTTT
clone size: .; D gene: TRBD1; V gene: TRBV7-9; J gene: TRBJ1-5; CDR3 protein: CASSLGAGGRQPQHF; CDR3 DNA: TGTGCCAGCAGCTTAGGGGCAGGGGGCCGACAGCCCCAGCATTTT
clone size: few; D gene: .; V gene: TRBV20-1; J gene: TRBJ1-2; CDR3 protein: CSAREPLINYGYTF; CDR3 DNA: TGCAGTGCTAGAGAACCCCTAATTAACTATGGCTACACCTTC
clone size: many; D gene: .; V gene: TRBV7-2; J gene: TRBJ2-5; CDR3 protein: CASSRGSGNQETQYF; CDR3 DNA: TGTGCCAGCTCCCGGGGAAGCGGTAATCAAGAGACCCAGTACTTC
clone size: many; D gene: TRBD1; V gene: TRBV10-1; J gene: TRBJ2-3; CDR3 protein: CASSGNTGAGTDTQYF; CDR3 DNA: TGCGCCAGCAGTGGCAATACAGGGGCTGGCACAGATACGCAGTATTTT
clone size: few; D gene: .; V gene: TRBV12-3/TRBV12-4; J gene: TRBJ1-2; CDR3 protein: CASSPVGGRGYTF; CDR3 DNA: TGTGCCAGCAGTCCCGTGGGGGGCCGGGGCTACACCTTC
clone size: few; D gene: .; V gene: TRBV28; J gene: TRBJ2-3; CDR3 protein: CASRQGPDTQYF; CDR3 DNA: TGTGCCAGCAGACAGGGTCCAGATACGCAGTATTTT
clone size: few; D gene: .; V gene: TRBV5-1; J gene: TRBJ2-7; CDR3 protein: CASSLAGAGRFNEQYF; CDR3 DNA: TGCGCCAGCAGCTTGGCCGGGGCAGGGCGGTTCAACGAGCAGTACTTC